This T cell receptor beta chain was obtained from a study of T cell responses to AZD1222 COVID-19 vaccine. Profiled with immunoSEQ multiplex PCR; TCRdb holds only in-frame clones, not every one. The sample contains 95,000 or so clones, approximately 89% of which appear only once. This TCR was recovered from an adult in good health. The sample here was peripheral blood, taken on day 0 of MenACWY control vaccination.

CDR3 coding DNA: TGTGCTAGTGGTTTGACACGGGGCCAGGTGGCTGGCTACACCTTC. Translation: CASGLTRGQVAGYTF. The chain recombines TRBV12-5 with TRBJ1-2; D is perhaps TRBD1 (5 bases). CDR3 length: 15 residues. The V and J ends lost 2 bases and 7 bases respectively, with 17 bases between them. In germline, CDR1 is LGHNT, CDR2 FRNRAP.